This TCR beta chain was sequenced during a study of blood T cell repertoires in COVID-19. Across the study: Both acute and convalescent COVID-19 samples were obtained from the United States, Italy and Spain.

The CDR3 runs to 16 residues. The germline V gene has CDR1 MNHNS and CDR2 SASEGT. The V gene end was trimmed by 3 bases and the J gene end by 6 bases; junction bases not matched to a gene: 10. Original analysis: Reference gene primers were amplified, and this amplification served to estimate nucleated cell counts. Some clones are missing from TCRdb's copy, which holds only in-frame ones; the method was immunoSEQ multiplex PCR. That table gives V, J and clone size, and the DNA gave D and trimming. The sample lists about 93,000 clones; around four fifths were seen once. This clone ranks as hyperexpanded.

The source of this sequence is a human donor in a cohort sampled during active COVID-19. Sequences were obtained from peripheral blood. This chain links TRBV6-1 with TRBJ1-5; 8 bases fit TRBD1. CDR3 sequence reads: CASSDWAAGGFQPQHF. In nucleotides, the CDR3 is TGTGCCAGCAGTGATTGGGCGGCAGGGGGCTTTCAGCCCCAGCATTTT.